The 27 T cell receptor beta chains listed next were all sequenced from one sample in a study of cytomegalovirus exposure and HLA in healthy donors (dated by TCRdb to 2017 to 2019). Receptor amplification or capture employed the immunoSEQ multiplex PCR assay. A mixture of 60 forward primers for TCR Vbeta segments and 13 reverse primers for TCR Jbeta segments was used in the multiplex PCR. Imported from immuneACCESS, the table was reduced by TCRdb to in-frame sequences with V and J called. These copies leave out some clones; in studies compared against another copy, an unresolved V gene accounts for under half, and the cause of the remainder is not known. The sample data list roughly 150,000 clones, and about three quarters of these were observed just once. 10% of the sample is held by the ten biggest clonotypes. Sequenced material: PBMCs. Receptors were obtained from a man aged 25-45 years in good health and CMV-seropositive.

This chain connects TRBV5-1 to TRBJ1-3, with unresolved D. Trimming removed 5 bases at V and 1 base at J, with 7 bases between. Germline lookup yields CDR1 SGHRS and CDR2 YFSETQ. This CDR3 contains 13 residues. CDR3 DNA sequence: TGCGCCAGCAGTTCGACTTCTGGAAACACCATATATTTT. Protein sequence: CASSSTSGNTIYF.

The CDR3 region is CASGSLDGSDRESNQPQHF. As DNA, the CDR3 is TGTGCTAGTGGTTCTCTGGATGGGAGTGACAGGGAAAGCAATCAGCCCCAGCATTTT. The chain joins TRBV12-5 to TRBJ1-5; 7 positions agree with TRBD1. This CDR3 contains 19 residues. The V gene end was trimmed by 4 bases and the J gene end by 1 base; junction bases not matched to a gene: 16. Germline CDR1 and CDR2: LGHNT and FRNRAP.

The V and J genes are TRBV5-5 and TRBJ1-1; possible D gene TRBD1, 6 bases. CDR3 size: 17 residues. From germline, CDR1 is SGHKS and CDR2 YYEKEE (reference sequence). V was clipped by 0 bases and J by 0 bases, with 15 bases between them. The CDR3 DNA sequence: TGTGCCAGCAGCTTGGCCTTGGTAGGGACAATGAACACTGAAGCTTTCTTT. Translation gives CASSLALVGTMNTEAFF.

CDR3 nucleotide sequence: TGTGCCAGCAGCACCGGGACTAGCGGGAGTGAGGAGTACTTC. Translating gives CASSTGTSGSEEYF. This chain connects TRBV7-3 to TRBJ2-7; TRBD2 matches at 14 bases. Germline V gene sequence: CDR1 SGHTA, CDR2 FQGTGA. This CDR3 is built from 14 residues. V shed 5 bases and J 11 bases; nucleotides not matched to a gene: 8. Full variable domain (missing parts from reference TRBV7-3 and TRBJ2-7): GAGVSQTPSNKVTEKGKYVELRCDPISGHTALYWYRQSLGQGPEFLIYFQGTGAADDSGLPNDRFFAVRPEGSVSTLKIQRTERGDSAVYLCASSTGTSGSEEYFGPGTRLTVT.

The chain combines TRBV19 with TRBJ2-7, with TRBD2 matching over 7 bases. After removal of 5 bases from V and 2 bases from J, the junction contained 9 bases not matched to a gene. Germline V gene data show CDR1 as LNHDA and CDR2 as SQIVND (reference sequence). The CDR3 covers 15 residues. CDR3 protein: CASSWTGGGPYEQYF. The CDR3 DNA is TGTGCCAGTAGTTGGACGGGAGGAGGCCCCTACGAGCAGTACTTC.

The chain uses TRBV6-5 and TRBJ1-1, with TRBD1 matching 7 bases. The length of the CDR3 is 14 residues. With 4 bases clipped from V and 1 base from J, the junction kept 3 bases outside the gene matches. Per germline, CDR1 MNHEY and CDR2 SVGAGI. CDR3 sequence: CASSFAGGNTEAFF. The CDR3 nucleotides read TGTGCCAGCAGTTTTGCAGGGGGGAACACTGAAGCTTTCTTT.

The chain recombines TRBV27 with TRBJ1-2; D remains ambiguous. Trimming shortened V by 5 bases and J by 7 bases, and 11 bases separated the two germline ends. The germline CDR1 and CDR2 sequences are MNHEY and SMNVEV (reference sequence). The CDR3 is made up of 12 amino acids. CDR3 sequence: CASSPSPGGYTF. Written as DNA, the CDR3 is TGTGCCAGCAGTCCCTCCCCAGGTGGCTACACCTTC.

This chain uses TRBV25-1 with TRBJ1-5; tentatively, D is TRBD1 (6 bases). The CDR3 loop spans 15 amino acids. The V gene lost 7 bases and the J gene lost 4 bases, with 17 bases spanning the gap. Germline loops: CDR1 MGHDK, CDR2 SYGVNS. CDR3 protein: CASMAQGGGNQPQHF. CDR3 sequence (DNA): TGTGCCAGCATGGCACAGGGAGGGGGAAATCAGCCCCAGCATTTT.

Only a few counts were recorded for this clone. The J gene is TRBJ1-4, the V gene TRBV15; the D gene is possibly TRBD1 (6 bases). This CDR3 contains 19 residues. Deletions cut 7 bases from V and 3 bases from J, with 27 bases between. Germline V gene lookup returns CDR1 LNHNV and CDR2 YYDKDF (reference sequence). CDR3 loop: CATTHDGWTDSFANEKLFF. The CDR3 DNA sequence: TGTGCCACCACACATGATGGCTGGACAGACTCCTTTGCTAATGAAAAACTGTTTTTT.

This clone was detected only a few times. The V and J genes are TRBV6-6 and TRBJ2-1; D gene ambiguous. Germline CDR1 and CDR2: MNHNY and SVGAGI (reference sequence). The CDR3 spans 15 residues. Trimming pared 0 bases from V and 0 bases from J, leaving 6 bases between. The CDR3 here is CASSYSWSSYNEQFF. Here the CDR3 DNA reads TGTGCCAGCAGTTACTCGTGGAGCTCCTACAATGAGCAGTTCTTC.

The gene calls are TRBV6-5 and TRBJ2-1, with D possibly TRBD1 on 6 matching bases. Trimming took off 5 bases at V and 2 bases at J, with 13 bases between the two ends. The germline CDR1 and CDR2 sequences are MNHEY and SVGAGI. The CDR3 spans 15 residues. The CDR3 is CASSRTGSTYNEQFF. DNA of the CDR3: TGTGCCAGCAGTCGTACAGGGTCTACCTACAATGAGCAGTTCTTC.

Only a few counts were recorded for this clone. This chain connects TRBV11-2 to TRBJ2-1, with 8 bases that match TRBD2. This CDR3 region has 15 residues. J was trimmed by 2 bases and V by 6 bases; bases with no gene match: 6. Germline loops: CDR1 SGHAT, CDR2 FQNNGV. The DNA for the CDR3 is TGTGCCAGCAGAAAGCGGGAGATCCCCTACAATGAGCAGTTCTTC. Translating it yields CASRKREIPYNEQFF.

This chain links TRBV28 with TRBJ2-6; D may be TRBD1 (6 bases). The CDR3 runs to 17 residues. V lost 4 bases and J 4 bases, leaving 17 bases between the germline ends. Germline CDR1 reads MDHEN; CDR2 reads SYDVKM. The CDR3 sequence: CASSYTLLTGGANVLTF. CDR3 nucleotides: TGTGCCAGCAGTTATACACTTTTGACAGGAGGGGCCAACGTCCTGACTTTC.

The chain combines TRBV2 with TRBJ2-7; 14 bases agree with TRBD2. Looked up from germline, CDR1 is SNHLY and CDR2 is FYNNEI. V shed 7 bases and J 0 bases; nucleotides not matched to a gene: 8. The CDR3 has 17 amino acids. The CDR3 DNA reads TGTGCCAGCAAGGCGGGACTAGCGGGAGCGAGCTCCTACGAGCAGTACTTC. Residues: CASKAGLAGASSYEQYF. Looking up the rest from reference TRBV2 and TRBJ2-7 gives the full variable domain: EPEVTQTPSHQVTQMGQEVILRCVPISNHLYFYWYRQILGQKVEFLVSFYNNEISEKSEIFDDQFSVERPDGSNFTLKIRSTKLEDSAMYFCASKAGLAGASSYEQYFGPGTRLTVT.

This clone occurred once. The chain combines TRBV7-6 with TRBJ1-1; TRBD1 agrees at 7 bases. This CDR3 is built from 14 residues. CDR1 SGHVS and CDR2 FNYEAQ come from the germline V gene. V trimming: 7 bases; J trimming: 4 bases; junction bases outside the gene matches: 9. The CDR3 nucleotides are TGTGCCAGCACCAAAGGGGGACAGCTCACTGAAGCTTTCTTT. Translating it yields CASTKGGQLTEAFF.

The chain recombines TRBV5-1 with TRBJ1-1; possible D gene TRBD1, 5 bases. Trimming left V 7 bases short and J 4 bases short, with 17 bases between. This CDR3 region has 14 residues. In germline, CDR1 is SGHRS, CDR2 YFSETQ. This CDR3 is CASQDQGGGTEAFF. The CDR3 coding sequence is TGCGCCAGCCAAGACCAGGGAGGTGGCACTGAAGCTTTCTTT.

The chain links TRBV18 to TRBJ2-6; D may be TRBD2 (5 bases). CDR3 size: 15 residues. The germline V and J ends were trimmed by 3 bases and 4 bases, with 10 bases remaining between them. In germline, CDR1 is KGHSH, CDR2 LQKENI. CDR3 protein: CASSPPGVGANVLTF. The DNA of the CDR3 is TGTGCCAGCTCACCGCCCGGGGTCGGGGCCAACGTCCTGACTTTC.

The chain couples TRBV5-4 to TRBJ1-1, with a weak D call TRBD1 (5 bases). Trimming removed 5 bases from V and 1 base from J, with 9 bases in between. In germline, CDR1 is SGHNT, CDR2 YYREEE (reference sequence). CDR3 length equals 13 residues. The DNA of the CDR3 is TGTGCCAGCAGGTGGCAGGGGAACACTGAAGCTTTCTTT. This sequence encodes CASRWQGNTEAFF. Supplemented by reference TRBV5-4 and TRBJ1-1, the full variable domain reads ETGVTQSPTHLIKTRGQQVTLRCSSQSGHNTVSWYQQALGQGPQFIFQYYREEENGRGNFPPRFSGLQFPNYSSELNVNALELDDSALYLCASRWQGNTEAFFGQGTRLTVV.

The genes are TRBV11-3 and TRBJ2-1; D is unresolved. The CDR3 is 13 amino acids. Germline V CDR1 and CDR2: SGHNT, YENEEA. The ends were cut back, 0 bases at V and 5 bases at J, with 5 bases in the middle. CDR3 bases: TGTGCCAGCAGCTTAGACAGCGACAATGAGCAGTTCTTC. It encodes CASSLDSDNEQFF. The full variable domain, rest sourced from reference TRBV11-3 and TRBJ2-1, is EAGVVQSPRYKIIEKKQPVAFWCNPISGHNTLYWYLQNLGQGPELLIRYENEEAVDDSQLPKDRFSAERLKGVDSTLKIQPAELGDSAVYLCASSLDSDNEQFFGPGTRLTVL.

The gene calls are TRBV19 and TRBJ2-2; possible D gene TRBD1, 6 bases. CDR1 is LNHDA and CDR2 is SQIVND in the germline V gene (reference sequence). CDR3 size: 12 residues. CDR3 residues: CGLGAATGELFF. Here the CDR3 DNA reads TGTGGATTGGGGGCGGCCACCGGGGAGCTGTTTTTT.

The J gene is TRBJ2-7, the V gene TRBV9; TRBD1 might be the D (6 bases). This CDR3 region has 13 residues. Trimming took off 0 bases at V and 4 bases at J, with 8 bases between the two ends. Germline V gene sequence: CDR1 SGDLS, CDR2 YYNGEE. CDR3 region: CASSVAQGYEQYF. The CDR3 nucleotides are TGTGCCAGCAGCGTAGCTCAGGGGTACGAGCAGTACTTC.

The chain is built from TRBV6-5 and TRBJ2-7, with TRBD1 matching over 8 bases. Per the germline V gene, CDR1 is MNHEY and CDR2 is SVGAGI. J was trimmed by 5 bases and V by 7 bases; bases with no gene match: 7. The CDR3 contains 13 residues. The chain's CDR3 is CASIGDRSHEQYF. CDR3 bases: TGTGCCAGCATAGGGGACAGGTCCCACGAGCAGTACTTC.

Here the CDR3 DNA reads TGTGCCTGGAGTCCAGGGGTGAACACTGAAGCTTTCTTT. This codes for CAWSPGVNTEAFF. The chain uses TRBV30 and TRBJ1-1, with D tentatively TRBD1 (6 bases). The V gene's germline CDR1 is GTSNPN and CDR2 SVGIG (reference sequence). The CDR3 contains 13 residues. Trimming left V 2 bases short and J 0 bases short, with 7 bases between.

The V call is TRBV30, the J call TRBJ2-7, with D unclear. The CDR3 consists of 14 residues. Looked up from germline, CDR1 is GTSNPN and CDR2 is SVGIG (reference sequence). Trimming cost V 3 bases and J 0 bases, with 12 bases left between them. The CDR3 DNA follows: TGTGCCTGGAGAACCGCTGGCAGCTCCTACGAGCAGTACTTC. Protein: CAWRTAGSSYEQYF.

A word on this clone: This sample also contains other DNA sequences that code for the same CDR3. The rearrangement uses TRBV6-5 and TRBJ2-7; D unclear. V was cut by 2 bases and J by 1 base, with 15 bases left in between. Germline CDR1 reads MNHEY; CDR2 reads SVGAGI. The CDR3 contains 16 residues. This CDR3 reads CASSYALIPSSYEQYF. The CDR3 bases are TGTGCCAGCAGTTACGCCCTCATTCCGAGTTCCTACGAGCAGTACTTC.

J is TRBJ1-1 and V is TRBV27, with TRBD1 identical over 9 bases. The CDR3 loop spans 13 amino acids. Losses at the gene ends were 8 bases for V and 1 base for J; bases not matched to a gene: 2. From germline, CDR1 is MNHEY and CDR2 SMNVEV (reference sequence). In DNA, the CDR3 is TGTGCCAGCGCGACAGGGGGGAACACTGAAGCTTTCTTT. This sequence encodes CASATGGNTEAFF.

Only a few counts were recorded for this clone. The chain combines TRBV10-2 with TRBJ1-3; D is uncertain. V was clipped by 3 bases and J by 0 bases, with 12 bases between them. Germline V CDR1 and CDR2: WSHSY, SAAADI. There are 16 residues in the CDR3. The CDR3 nucleotides read TGCGCCAGCAGTGAAGATTGGTTTAGCTCTGGAAACACCATATATTTT. It specifies CASSEDWFSSGNTIYF.